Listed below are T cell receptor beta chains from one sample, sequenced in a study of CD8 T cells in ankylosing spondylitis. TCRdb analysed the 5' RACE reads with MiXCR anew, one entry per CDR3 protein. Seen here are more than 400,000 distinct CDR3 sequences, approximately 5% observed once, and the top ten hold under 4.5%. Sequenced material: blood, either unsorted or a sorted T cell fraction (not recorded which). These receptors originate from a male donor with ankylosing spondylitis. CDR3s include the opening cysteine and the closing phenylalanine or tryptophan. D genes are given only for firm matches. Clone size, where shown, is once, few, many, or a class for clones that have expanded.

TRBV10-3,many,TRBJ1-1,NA,CAIKGRGPNTEAFF,TGTGCCATCAAAGGTCGGGGACCGAACACTGAAGCTTTCTTT
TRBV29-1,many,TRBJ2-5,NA,CSVERSQGAETQYF,TGCAGCGTTGAAAGGTCTCAGGGCGCAGAGACCCAGTACTTC
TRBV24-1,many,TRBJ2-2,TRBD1,CATSVPLSAGGEDDAGELFF,TGTGCCACCAGTGTCCCGCTTTCGGCAGGGGGCGAAGATGATGCCGGGGAGCTGTTTTTT
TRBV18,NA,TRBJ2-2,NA,CASSLLSGPKNTGELFF,TGTGCCAGCTCACTACTCTCGGGGCCTAAGAACACCGGGGAGCTGTTTTTT
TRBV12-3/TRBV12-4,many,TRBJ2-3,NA,CASSPVPSVKYF,TGTGCCAGCAGCCCGGTACCCAGTGTTAAGTATTTT
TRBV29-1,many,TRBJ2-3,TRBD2,CSVEKYTSAFTDTQYF,TGCAGCGTTGAAAAGTATACTAGCGCGTTCACAGATACGCAGTATTTT
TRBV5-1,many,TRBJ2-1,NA,CASRPEPLSYNEQFF,TGCGCCAGCAGACCCGAACCGCTGTCCTACAATGAGCAGTTCTTC
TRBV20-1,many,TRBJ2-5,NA,CSARTDQETQYF,TGCAGTGCAAGGACAGACCAAGAGACCCAGTACTTC
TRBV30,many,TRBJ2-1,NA,CAWSWTVYNEQFF,TGTGCCTGGAGTTGGACGGTATACAATGAGCAGTTCTTC
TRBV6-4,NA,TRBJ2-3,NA,CASSARGYTDTQYF,TGTGCCAGCAGTGCCAGGGGATACACAGATACGCAGTATTTT
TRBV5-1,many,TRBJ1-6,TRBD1,CASSSSTGEGSPLHF,TGCGCCAGCAGCTCCTCGACAGGGGAGGGATCACCCCTCCACTTT
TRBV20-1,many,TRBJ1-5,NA,CSAGGQGGQPQHF,TGCAGTGCCGGGGGGCAGGGAGGGCAGCCCCAGCATTTT
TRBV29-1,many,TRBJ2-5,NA,CSAWTDQETQYF,TGCAGCGCGTGGACAGACCAAGAGACCCAGTACTTC
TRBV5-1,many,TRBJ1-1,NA,CASRDRERNTEAFF,TGCGCCAGCAGGGATAGGGAGAGAAACACTGAAGCTTTCTTT
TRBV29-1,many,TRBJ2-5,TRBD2,CSVSSGRGSETQYF,TGCAGCGTTTCTAGCGGGAGGGGGTCGGAGACCCAGTACTTC
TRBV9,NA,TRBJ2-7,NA,CASSVGQGAGEQYF,TGTGCCAGCAGCGTAGGTCAGGGAGCGGGCGAGCAGTACTTC
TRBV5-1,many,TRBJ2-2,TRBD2,CASSPPSGRENTGELFF,TGCGCCAGCAGCCCCCCTAGCGGGAGAGAGAACACCGGGGAGCTGTTTTTT
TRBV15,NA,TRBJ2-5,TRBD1,CATSRGYRGHETQYF,TGTGCCACCAGCAGAGGGTACAGGGGGCACGAGACCCAGTACTTC
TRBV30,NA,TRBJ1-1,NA,CAWTSPMNTEAFF,TGTGCCTGGACGAGTCCGATGAACACTGAAGCTTTCTTT
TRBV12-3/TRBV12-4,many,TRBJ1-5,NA,CASSFDRNQPQHF,TGTGCCAGCAGTTTCGACAGGAATCAGCCCCAGCATTTT
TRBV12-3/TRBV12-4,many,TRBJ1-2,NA,CASSNRGMGYTF,TGTGCCAGCAGTAACAGAGGAATGGGCTACACCTTC
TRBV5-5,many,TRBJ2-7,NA,CASSPPGTAYEQYF,TGTGCCAGCAGCCCACCAGGCACCGCCTACGAGCAGTACTTC
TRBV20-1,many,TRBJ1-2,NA,CSVKDSFDYGYTF,TGCAGTGTTAAGGACAGTTTTGACTATGGCTACACCTTC